This T cell receptor (beta chain) was identified during a study of blood T cell repertoires in COVID-19. Study overall: Researchers got acute and convalescent COVID-19 samples from the United States, Italy and Spain. The cDNA or gDNA used as material had been derived from T cells, B-cell-depleted T cells, or PBMCs.

Original handling: From reference gene primer amplification, estimates of nucleated cell counts were derived. The repertoire was sequenced with immunoSEQ multiplex PCR; TCRdb's copy has only in-frame clones and lacks some. The V and J calls and clone size were taken over from that table, and D and trimming were inferred from the DNA. Of 70,000 to 95,000 clones listed, 80% to 90% were seen once; the top ten hold more than 4.5%. In germline, CDR1 is SGHRS, CDR2 YFSETQ. This CDR3 has 17 residues. V was clipped by 2 bases and J by 0 bases; unmatched bases: 4. Sequenced material: peripheral blood. The TCR was taken from an elderly woman with acute or convalescent COVID-19. The rearrangement uses TRBV5-1 and TRBJ2-3; TRBD2 aligns across 12 bases. The CDR3 DNA reads as TGCGCCAGCAGCTTCGCCGGACTAGCGGGGAGCACAGATACGCAGTATTTT. Residues: CASSFAGLAGSTDTQYF.